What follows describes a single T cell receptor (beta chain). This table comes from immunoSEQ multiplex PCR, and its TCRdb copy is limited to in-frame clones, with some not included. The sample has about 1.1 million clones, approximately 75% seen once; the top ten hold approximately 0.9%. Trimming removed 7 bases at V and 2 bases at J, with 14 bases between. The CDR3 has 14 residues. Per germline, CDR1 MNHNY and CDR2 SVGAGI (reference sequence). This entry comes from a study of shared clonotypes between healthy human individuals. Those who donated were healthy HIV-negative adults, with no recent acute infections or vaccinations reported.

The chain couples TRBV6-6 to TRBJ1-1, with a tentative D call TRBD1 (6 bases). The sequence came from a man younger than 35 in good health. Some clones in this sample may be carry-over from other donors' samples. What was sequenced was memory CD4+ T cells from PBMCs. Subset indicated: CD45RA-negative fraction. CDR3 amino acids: CASNGLGGNTEAFF. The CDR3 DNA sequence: TGTGCCAGCAACGGTTTGGGGGGCAACACTGAAGCTTTCTTT.